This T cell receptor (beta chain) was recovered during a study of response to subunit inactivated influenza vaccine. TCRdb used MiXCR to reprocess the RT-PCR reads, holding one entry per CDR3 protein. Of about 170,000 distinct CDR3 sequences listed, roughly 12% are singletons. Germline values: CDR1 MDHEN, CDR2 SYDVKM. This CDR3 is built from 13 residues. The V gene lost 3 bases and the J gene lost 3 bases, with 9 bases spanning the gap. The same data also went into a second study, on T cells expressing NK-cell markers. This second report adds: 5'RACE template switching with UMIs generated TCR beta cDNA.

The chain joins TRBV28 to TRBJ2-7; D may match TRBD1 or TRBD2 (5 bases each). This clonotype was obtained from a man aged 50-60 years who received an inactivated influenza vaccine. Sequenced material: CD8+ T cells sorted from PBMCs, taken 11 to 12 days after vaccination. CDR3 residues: CASSLSGLYEQYF. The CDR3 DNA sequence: TGTGCCAGCAGTTTGTCGGGGCTCTACGAGCAGTACTTC.